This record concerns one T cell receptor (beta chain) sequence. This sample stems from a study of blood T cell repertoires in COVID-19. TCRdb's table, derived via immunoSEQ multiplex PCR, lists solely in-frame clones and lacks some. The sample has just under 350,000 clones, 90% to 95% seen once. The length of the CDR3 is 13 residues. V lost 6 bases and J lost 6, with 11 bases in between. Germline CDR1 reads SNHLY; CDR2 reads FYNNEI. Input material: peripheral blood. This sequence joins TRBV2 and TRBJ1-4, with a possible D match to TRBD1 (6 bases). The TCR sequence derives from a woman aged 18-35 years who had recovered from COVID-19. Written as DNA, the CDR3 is TGTGCCAGCAGGGCGGACAGCCATGAAAAACTGTTTTTT. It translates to CASRADSHEKLFF.